The 5 T cell receptor beta chains listed next were all sequenced from one sample in a study of OX40 agonist ivuxolimab in advanced cancers. The assay was immunoSEQ multiplex PCR, and TCRdb's table has in-frame clones only and misses some. The data contain fewer than 95,000 clones, around 90% of them singletons. The starting material was CD4+ or CD8+ T cells sorted from blood, obtained in a trial of the OX40 agonist ivuxolimab. Receptors were obtained from an adult with an advanced solid tumor such as melanoma, head and neck, liver or kidney cancer.

The chain recombines TRBV27 with TRBJ2-1; weak D call: TRBD1 (6 bases). Germline loops: CDR1 MNHEY, CDR2 SMNVEV (reference sequence). This CDR3 spans 13 amino acids. Trimming left V 3 bases short and J 15 bases short, with 18 bases between. The CDR3 reads CASSFPGHPPSFF. The CDR3 region has the DNA TGTGCCAGCAGTTTCCCGGGACACCCACCGTCGTTCTTC.

The chain recombines TRBV18 with TRBJ1-2; 9 bases fit TRBD1. The CDR3 length is 17 residues. V shed 3 bases, J shed 2 bases, and the junction held 10 bases outside the gene matches. Germline assignment: CDR1 KGHSH and CDR2 LQKENI. CDR3 loop: CASSPIQDRGVNYGYTF. CDR3 nucleotide sequence: TGTGCCAGCTCACCGATACAGGACAGGGGAGTCAACTATGGCTACACCTTC.

This clone was observed a single time. The V and J genes are TRBV23-1 and TRBJ1-2; TRBD1 aligns across 7 bases. TRBV23-1 is reported as an ORF; its role is uncertain. There are 15 residues in the CDR3. Unmatched junction bases numbered 6, after V lost 3 bases and J lost 2 bases. In nucleotides, the CDR3 is TGCGCCAGCAGTCACCCGGACAGGAAAAACTATGGCTACACCTTC. It encodes CASSHPDRKNYGYTF.

The V gene is TRBV30, the J gene TRBJ1-2; D uncertain. CDR3 length: 15 residues. The V and J ends lost 3 bases and 2 bases respectively, with 16 bases between them. Germline CDR1 and CDR2: GTSNPN and SVGIG (reference sequence). The CDR3 sequence: CAWRDRAGNNYGYTF. Here the CDR3 DNA reads TGTGCCTGGAGAGATCGGGCGGGCAACAACTATGGCTACACCTTC.

CDR3 residues: CASSQMGLAGGPGYEQYF. The CDR3 DNA follows: TGTGCCAGCAGCCAGATGGGACTAGCGGGAGGGCCAGGGTACGAGCAGTACTTC. J is TRBJ2-7 and V is TRBV4-2; 16 positions match TRBD2. V lost 3 bases and J lost 4; bases outside the gene matches: 9. This CDR3 contains 18 residues. CDR1 and CDR2 from the germline V gene are LGHNA and YNFKEQ.